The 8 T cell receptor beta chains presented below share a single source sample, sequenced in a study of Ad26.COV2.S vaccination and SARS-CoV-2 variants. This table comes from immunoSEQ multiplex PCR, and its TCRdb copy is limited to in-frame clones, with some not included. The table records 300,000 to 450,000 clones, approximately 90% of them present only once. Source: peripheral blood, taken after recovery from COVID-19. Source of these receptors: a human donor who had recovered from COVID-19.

The CDR3 nucleotides are TGTGCCAGTTTCGAAAGCAAGGGGTGGACGGAAAACACTGAAGCTTTCTTT. It specifies CASFESKGWTENTEAFF. This rearrangement joins TRBV2 to TRBJ1-1; tentatively, D is TRBD1 (5 bases). The V end was cut by 9 bases, the J end by 2 bases, with 25 bases between. CDR3 length: 17 amino acids. In germline, CDR1 is SNHLY, CDR2 FYNNEI.

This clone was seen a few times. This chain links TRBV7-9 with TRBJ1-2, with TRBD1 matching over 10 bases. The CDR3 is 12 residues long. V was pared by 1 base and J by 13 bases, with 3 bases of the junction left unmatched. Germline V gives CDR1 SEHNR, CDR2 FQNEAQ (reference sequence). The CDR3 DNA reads TGTGCCAGCAGCTTAGAAGGGACAGGGGCCACCTTC. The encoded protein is CASSLEGTGATF.

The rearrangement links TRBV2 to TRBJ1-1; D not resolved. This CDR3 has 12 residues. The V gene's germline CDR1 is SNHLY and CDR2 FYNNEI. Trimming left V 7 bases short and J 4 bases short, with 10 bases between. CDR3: CASKGDRTEAFF. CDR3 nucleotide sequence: TGTGCCAGCAAGGGTGATCGCACTGAAGCTTTCTTT.

CDR3 protein: CASSQGGGWHTEAFF. Here the CDR3 DNA reads TGTGCCAGCAGCCAAGGCGGGGGGTGGCACACTGAAGCTTTCTTT. This chain connects TRBV3-1 (or the pseudogene TRBV3-2) to TRBJ1-1; D is perhaps TRBD1 (5 bases). Trimming shortened V by 1 base and J by 3 bases, and 12 bases separated the two germline ends. The CDR3 sequence is 15 residues long. Germline V lookup: CDR1 LGHDT, CDR2 YNNKEL (reference sequence).

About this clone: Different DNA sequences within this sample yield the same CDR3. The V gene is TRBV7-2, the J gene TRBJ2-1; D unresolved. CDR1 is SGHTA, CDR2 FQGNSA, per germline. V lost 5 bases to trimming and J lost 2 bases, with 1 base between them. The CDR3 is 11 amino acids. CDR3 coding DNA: TGTGCCAGCAGCGCCTACAATGAGCAGTTCTTC. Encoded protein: CASSAYNEQFF.

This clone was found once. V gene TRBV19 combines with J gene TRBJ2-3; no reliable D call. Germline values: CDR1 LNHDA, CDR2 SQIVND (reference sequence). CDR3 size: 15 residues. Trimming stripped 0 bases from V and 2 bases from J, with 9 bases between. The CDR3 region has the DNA TGTGCCAGTAGTATAGATGGAAGCGACACAGATACGCAGTATTTT. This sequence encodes CASSIDGSDTDTQYF.

The DNA of the CDR3 is TGTGCCACCAGCATCCGACAGAACTACGAGCAGTACTTC. This sequence encodes CATSIRQNYEQYF. This chain connects TRBV15 to TRBJ2-7; D is possibly TRBD1 (5 bases). The CDR3 spans 13 residues. Germline V gene lookup returns CDR1 LNHNV and CDR2 YYDKDF (reference sequence). Trimming removed 4 bases at V and 3 bases at J, with 10 bases between.

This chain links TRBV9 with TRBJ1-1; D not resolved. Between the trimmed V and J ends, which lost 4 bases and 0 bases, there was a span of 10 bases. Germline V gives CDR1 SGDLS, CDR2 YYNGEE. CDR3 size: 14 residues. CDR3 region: CASSYSGVNTEAFF. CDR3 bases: TGTGCCAGCAGCTACAGTGGGGTGAACACTGAAGCTTTCTTT.